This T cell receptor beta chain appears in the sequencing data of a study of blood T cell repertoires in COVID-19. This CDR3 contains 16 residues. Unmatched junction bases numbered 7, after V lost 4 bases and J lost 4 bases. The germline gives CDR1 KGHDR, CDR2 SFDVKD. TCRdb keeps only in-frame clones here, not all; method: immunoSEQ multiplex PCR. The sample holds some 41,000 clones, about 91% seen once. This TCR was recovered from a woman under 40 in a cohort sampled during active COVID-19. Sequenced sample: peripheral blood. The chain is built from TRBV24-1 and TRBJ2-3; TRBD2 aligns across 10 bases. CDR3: CATSDLIAGGADTQYF. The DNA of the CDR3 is TGTGCCACCAGTGACCTCATAGCGGGAGGAGCAGATACGCAGTATTTT.